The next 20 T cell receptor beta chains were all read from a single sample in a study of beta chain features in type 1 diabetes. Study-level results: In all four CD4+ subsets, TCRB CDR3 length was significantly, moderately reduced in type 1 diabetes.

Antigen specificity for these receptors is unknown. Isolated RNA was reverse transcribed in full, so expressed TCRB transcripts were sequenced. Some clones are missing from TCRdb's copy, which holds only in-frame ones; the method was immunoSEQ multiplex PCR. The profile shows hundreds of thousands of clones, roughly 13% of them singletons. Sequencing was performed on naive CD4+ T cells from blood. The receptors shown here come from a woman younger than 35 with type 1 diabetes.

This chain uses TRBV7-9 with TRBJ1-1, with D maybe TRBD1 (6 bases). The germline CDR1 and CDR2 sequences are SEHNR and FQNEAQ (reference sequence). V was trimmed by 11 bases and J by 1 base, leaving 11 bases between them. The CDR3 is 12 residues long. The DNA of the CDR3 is TGTGCCGGACGGGGACAGAACACTGAAGCTTTCTTT. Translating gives CAGRGQNTEAFF.

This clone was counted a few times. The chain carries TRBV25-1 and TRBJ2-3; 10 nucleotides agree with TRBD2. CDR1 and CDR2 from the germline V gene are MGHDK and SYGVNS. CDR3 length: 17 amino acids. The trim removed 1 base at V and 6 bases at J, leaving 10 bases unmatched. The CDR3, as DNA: TGTGCCAGCAGTGAATCTACCCTAGCGGGAGCATTGGATACGCAGTATTTT. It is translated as CASSESTLAGALDTQYF.

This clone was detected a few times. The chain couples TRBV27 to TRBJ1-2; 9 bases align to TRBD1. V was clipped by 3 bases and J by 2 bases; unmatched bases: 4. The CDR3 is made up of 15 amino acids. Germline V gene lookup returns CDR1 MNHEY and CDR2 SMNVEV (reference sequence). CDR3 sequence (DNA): TGTGCCAGCAGTTTCCGGGACAGGGTAAACTATGGCTACACCTTC. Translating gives CASSFRDRVNYGYTF.

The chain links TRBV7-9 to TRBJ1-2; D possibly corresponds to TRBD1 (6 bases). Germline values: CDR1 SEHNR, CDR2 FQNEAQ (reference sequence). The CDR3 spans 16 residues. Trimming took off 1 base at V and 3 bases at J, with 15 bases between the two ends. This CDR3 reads CASSLVSLGADYGYTF. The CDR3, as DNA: TGTGCCAGCAGCTTAGTTTCGTTGGGGGCGGACTATGGCTACACCTTC.

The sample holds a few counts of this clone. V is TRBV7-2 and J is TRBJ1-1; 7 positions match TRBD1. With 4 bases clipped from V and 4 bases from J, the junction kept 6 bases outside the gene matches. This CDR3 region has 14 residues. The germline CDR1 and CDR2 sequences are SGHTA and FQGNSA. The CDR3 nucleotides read TGTGCCAGCAGCTCGACTCGGACAGGCACTGAAGCTTTCTTT. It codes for CASSSTRTGTEAFF.

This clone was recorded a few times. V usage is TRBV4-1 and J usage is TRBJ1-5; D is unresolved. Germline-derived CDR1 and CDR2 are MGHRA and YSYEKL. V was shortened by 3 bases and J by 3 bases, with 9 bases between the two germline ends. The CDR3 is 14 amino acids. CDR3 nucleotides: TGCGCCAGCAGCCACGCTCTACCCAATCAGCCCCAGCATTTT. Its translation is CASSHALPNQPQHF.

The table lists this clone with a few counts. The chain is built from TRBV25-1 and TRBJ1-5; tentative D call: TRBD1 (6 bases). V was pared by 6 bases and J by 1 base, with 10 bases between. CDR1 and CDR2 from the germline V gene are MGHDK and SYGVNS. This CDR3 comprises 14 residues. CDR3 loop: CASSQGYSNQPQHF. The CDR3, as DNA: TGTGCCAGCAGCCAGGGGTACAGCAATCAGCCCCAGCATTTT.

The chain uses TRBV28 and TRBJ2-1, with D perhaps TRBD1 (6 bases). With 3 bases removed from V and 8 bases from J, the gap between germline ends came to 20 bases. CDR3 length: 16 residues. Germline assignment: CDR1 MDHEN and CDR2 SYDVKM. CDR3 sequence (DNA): TGTGCCAGCAGTTTCCTTAACGGACAGCCGGTCGATGAGCAGTTCTTC. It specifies CASSFLNGQPVDEQFF. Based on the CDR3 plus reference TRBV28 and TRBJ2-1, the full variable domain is DVKVTQSSRYLVKRTGEKVFLECVQDMDHENMFWYRQDPGLGLRLIYFSYDVKMKEKGDIPEGYSVSREKKERFSLILESASTNQTSMYLCASSFLNGQPVDEQFFGPGTRLTVL.

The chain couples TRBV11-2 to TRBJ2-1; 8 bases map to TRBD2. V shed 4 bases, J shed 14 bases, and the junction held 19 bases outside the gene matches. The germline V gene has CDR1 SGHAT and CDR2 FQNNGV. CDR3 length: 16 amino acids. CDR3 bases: TGTGCCAGCAGCTCGCAAGGGAGCGGGAGTATATCGTCTAAGTTCTTC. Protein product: CASSSQGSGSISSKFF.

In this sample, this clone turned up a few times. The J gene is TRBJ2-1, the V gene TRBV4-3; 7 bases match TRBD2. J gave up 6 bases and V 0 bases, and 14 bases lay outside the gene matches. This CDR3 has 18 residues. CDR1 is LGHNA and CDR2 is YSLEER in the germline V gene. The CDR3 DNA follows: TGCGCCAGCAGCCAAGATTTACTCGGGGGAGGGTCGCCCAATGAGCAGTTCTTC. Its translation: CASSQDLLGGGSPNEQFF.

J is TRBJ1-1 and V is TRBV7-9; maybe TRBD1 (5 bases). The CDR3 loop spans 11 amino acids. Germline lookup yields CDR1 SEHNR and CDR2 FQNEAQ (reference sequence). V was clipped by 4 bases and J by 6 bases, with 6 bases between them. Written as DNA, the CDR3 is TGTGCCAGCAGCTGGGACTCTGAAGCTTTCTTT. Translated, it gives CASSWDSEAFF.

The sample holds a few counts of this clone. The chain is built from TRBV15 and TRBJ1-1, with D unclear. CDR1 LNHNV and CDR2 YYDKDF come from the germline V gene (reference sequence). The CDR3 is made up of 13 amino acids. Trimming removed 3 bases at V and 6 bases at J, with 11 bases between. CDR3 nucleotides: TGTGCCACCAGCAGGCCCCCTAATCCTGAAGCTTTCTTT. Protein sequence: CATSRPPNPEAFF.

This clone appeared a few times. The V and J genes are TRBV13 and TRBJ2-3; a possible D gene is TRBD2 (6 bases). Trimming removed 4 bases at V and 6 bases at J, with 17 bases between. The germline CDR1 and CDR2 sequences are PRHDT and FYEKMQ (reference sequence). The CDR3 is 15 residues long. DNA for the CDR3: TGTGCCAGCAGCTCAAACCCCGGGAGCAGGGATACGCAGTATTTT. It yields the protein CASSSNPGSRDTQYF. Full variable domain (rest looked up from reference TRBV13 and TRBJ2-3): AAGVIQSPRHLIKEKRETATLKCYPIPRHDTVYWYQQGPGQDPQFLISFYEKMQSDKGSIPDRFSAQQFSDYHSELNMSSLELGDSALYFCASSSNPGSRDTQYFGPGTRLTVL.

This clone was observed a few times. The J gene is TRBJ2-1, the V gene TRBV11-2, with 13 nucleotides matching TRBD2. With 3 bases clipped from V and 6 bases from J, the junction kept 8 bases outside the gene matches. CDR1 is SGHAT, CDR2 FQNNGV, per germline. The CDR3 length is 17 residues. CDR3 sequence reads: CASSLGLAGLFFNEQFF. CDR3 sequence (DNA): TGTGCCAGCAGCTTGGGACTAGCGGGGCTGTTTTTCAATGAGCAGTTCTTC.

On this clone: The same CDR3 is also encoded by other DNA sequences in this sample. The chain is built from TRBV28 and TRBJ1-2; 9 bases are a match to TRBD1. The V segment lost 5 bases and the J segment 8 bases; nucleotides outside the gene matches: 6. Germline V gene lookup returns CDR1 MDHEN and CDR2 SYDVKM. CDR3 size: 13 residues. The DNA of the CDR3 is TGTGCCAGCAGTCTGGGACAGGGAGGCGGCTACACCTTC. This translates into CASSLGQGGGYTF.

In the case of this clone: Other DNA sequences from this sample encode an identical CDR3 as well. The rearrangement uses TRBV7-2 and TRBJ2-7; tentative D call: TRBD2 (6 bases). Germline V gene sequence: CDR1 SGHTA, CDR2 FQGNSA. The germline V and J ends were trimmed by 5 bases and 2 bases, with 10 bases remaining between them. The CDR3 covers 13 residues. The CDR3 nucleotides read TGTGCCAGCAGCCGAACGGGAGCCTACGAGCAGTACTTC. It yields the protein CASSRTGAYEQYF. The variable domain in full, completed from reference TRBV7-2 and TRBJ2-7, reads GAGVSQSPSNKVTEKGKDVELRCDPISGHTALYWYRQSLGQGLEFLIYFQGNSAPDKSGLPSDRFSAERTGGSVSTLTIQRTQQEDSAVYLCASSRTGAYEQYFGPGTRLTVT.

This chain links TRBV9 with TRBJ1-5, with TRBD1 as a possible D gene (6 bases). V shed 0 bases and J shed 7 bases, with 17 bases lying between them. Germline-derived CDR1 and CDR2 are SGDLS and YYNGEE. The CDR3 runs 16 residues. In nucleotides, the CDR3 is TGTGCCAGCAGCGTAGGAGGAACAGGGTGGGACCAGCCCCAGCATTTT. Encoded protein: CASSVGGTGWDQPQHF.

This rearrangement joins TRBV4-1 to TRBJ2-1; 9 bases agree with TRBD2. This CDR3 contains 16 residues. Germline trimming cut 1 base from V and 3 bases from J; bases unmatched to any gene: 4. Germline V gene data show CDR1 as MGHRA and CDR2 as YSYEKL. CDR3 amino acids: CASSQALTSGYNEQFF. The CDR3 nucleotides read TGCGCCAGCAGCCAAGCCCTGACTAGCGGCTACAATGAGCAGTTCTTC.

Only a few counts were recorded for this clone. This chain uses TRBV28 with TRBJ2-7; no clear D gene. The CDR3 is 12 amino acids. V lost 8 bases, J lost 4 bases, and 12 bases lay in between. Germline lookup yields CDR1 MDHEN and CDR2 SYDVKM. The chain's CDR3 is CASVSARYEQYF. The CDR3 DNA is TGTGCCAGCGTTTCGGCGAGGTACGAGCAGTACTTC.

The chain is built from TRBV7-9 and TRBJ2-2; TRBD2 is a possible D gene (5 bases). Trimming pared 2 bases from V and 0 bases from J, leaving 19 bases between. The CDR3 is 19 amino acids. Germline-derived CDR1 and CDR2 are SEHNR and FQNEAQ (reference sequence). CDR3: CASSLNPFSGKPNTGELFF. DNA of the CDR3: TGTGCCAGCAGCTTAAACCCATTTTCGGGAAAACCGAACACCGGGGAGCTGTTTTTT.